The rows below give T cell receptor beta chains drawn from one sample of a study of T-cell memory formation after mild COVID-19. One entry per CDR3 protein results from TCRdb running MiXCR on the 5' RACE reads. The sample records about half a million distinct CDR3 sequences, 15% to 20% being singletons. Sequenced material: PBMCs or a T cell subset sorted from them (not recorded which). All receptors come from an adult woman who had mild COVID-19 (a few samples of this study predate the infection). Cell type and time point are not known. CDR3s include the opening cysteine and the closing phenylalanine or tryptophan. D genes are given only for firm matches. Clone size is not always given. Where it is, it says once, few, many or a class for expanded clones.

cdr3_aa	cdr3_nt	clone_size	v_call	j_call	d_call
CASSLGLGENTEAFF	TGTGCCAGCAGCTTAGGGCTTGGTGAGAACACTGAAGCTTTCTTT	-	TRBV7-6	TRBJ1-1	-
CASSPLAVTYNEQFF	TGTGCCAGCAGCCCACTAGCGGTCACCTACAATGAGCAGTTCTTC	-	TRBV3-1	TRBJ2-1	TRBD2
CASSQERRNTEAFF	TGTGCCAGCAGCCAAGAGCGCAGGAACACTGAAGCTTTCTTT	-	TRBV14	TRBJ1-1	-
CASSEGGTSTDTQYF	TGTGCCAGCAGTGAAGGGGGGACTAGCACAGATACGCAGTATTTT	-	TRBV2	TRBJ2-3	-
CAWRSGRFEQFF	TGTGCCTGGAGGAGCGGGAGATTCGAGCAGTTCTTC	few	TRBV30	TRBJ2-1	TRBD2
CASSEREWGQGGAEAFF	TGTGCCAGCAGTGAAAGAGAATGGGGACAGGGTGGCGCTGAAGCTTTCTTT	few	TRBV6-1	TRBJ1-1	TRBD1
CASSYARTSGGELFF	TGTGCCAGCAGTTACGCTAGGACTTCAGGCGGGGAGCTGTTTTTT	few	TRBV6-6	TRBJ2-2	-
CASSDSGGDGYTF	TGTGCCAGCAGTGACTCTGGAGGGGATGGCTACACCTTC	few	TRBV2	TRBJ1-2	-
CASSLAVGAPELFF	TGCGCCAGCAGCTTGGCGGTGGGCGCCCCCGAGCTGTTTTTT	-	TRBV5-1	TRBJ2-2	-
CASSLAGANNEQFF	TGTGCCAGCAGTTTAGCAGGGGCCAACAATGAGCAGTTCTTC	-	TRBV12-3/TRBV12-4	TRBJ2-1	-
CASSLRRKDTQYF	TGCGCCAGCAGCCTCCGAAGGAAGGATACGCAGTATTTT	few	TRBV4-3	TRBJ2-3	-
CASSLRQGGSVRGYTF	TGTGCCAGCAGCCTCCGACAGGGTGGGTCAGTGCGCGGCTACACCTTC	-	TRBV5-6	TRBJ1-2	TRBD1
CASSLTSAPLKETQYF	TGTGCCAGCAGCCTGACTAGCGCCCCCCTAAAAGAGACCCAGTACTTC	few	TRBV12-3/TRBV12-4	TRBJ2-5	TRBD2
CASSSNGGGEKLFF	TGTGCCAGCAGCTCGAATGGGGGTGGTGAAAAACTGTTTTTT	-	TRBV12-3/TRBV12-4	TRBJ1-4	-
CASSRDRMERELFF	TGTGCCAGCTCGAGAGACAGGATGGAACGAGAGCTGTTTTTT	few	TRBV25-1	TRBJ2-2	-
CATSPGVNSPLHF	TGTGCCACGTCCCCGGGGGTCAATTCACCCCTCCACTTT	many	TRBV6-5	TRBJ1-6	-
CASSVEGTGDYEQYF	TGTGCCAGCAGCGTAGAAGGGACAGGGGACTACGAGCAGTACTTC	-	TRBV9	TRBJ2-7	TRBD1
CASSSPVDSGNEQFF	TGTGCCAGCAGTTCCCCCGTTGATAGCGGTAATGAGCAGTTCTTC	few	TRBV12-3/TRBV12-4	TRBJ2-1	-
CASSPVGGGTEAFF	TGTGCCAGCTCACCAGTCGGGGGGGGCACTGAAGCTTTCTTT	many	TRBV18	TRBJ1-1	-
CASSPGGGTAYEQYF	TGTGCCAGCAGCCCAGGGGGCGGGACGGCGTACGAGCAGTACTTC	few	TRBV7-2	TRBJ2-7	TRBD1
CASSFHGTSEYEQYF	TGTGCCAGCAGCTTCCACGGGACTAGCGAGTACGAGCAGTACTTC	-	TRBV7-6	TRBJ2-7	TRBD2
CATSSPTLGKLAYGYTF	TGTGCCACCAGCAGTCCTACCCTCGGGAAGTTAGCCTATGGCTACACCTTC	few	TRBV15	TRBJ1-2	-
CASSQGTGAYNEQFF	TGTGCCAGCAGCCAAGGGACAGGGGCCTACAATGAGCAGTTCTTC	few	TRBV14	TRBJ2-1	TRBD1
CSVLGIQNSNTGELFF	TGCAGCGTTTTGGGGATACAGAATTCGAACACCGGGGAGCTGTTTTTT	-	TRBV29-1	TRBJ2-2	-
CASNRGPGANVLTF	TGTGCCAGTAACAGGGGGCCTGGGGCCAACGTCCTGACTTTC	-	TRBV12-3/TRBV12-4	TRBJ2-6	TRBD1
CASSFLASPADEQFF	TGTGCCAGCAGCTTTTTAGCATCACCCGCCGATGAGCAGTTCTTC	few	TRBV7-9	TRBJ2-1	-
CAISGSGRGTDTQYF	TGTGCCATCAGTGGTAGCGGCCGGGGGACAGATACGCAGTATTTT	-	TRBV10-3	TRBJ2-3	-
CASRTVWEQYF	TGCGCCAGCAGGACAGTTTGGGAGCAGTACTTC	-	TRBV10-2	TRBJ2-7	-
CASSPQGGDTGELFF	TGCGCCAGCAGCCCCCAGGGAGGGGACACCGGGGAGCTGTTTTTT	few	TRBV5-1	TRBJ2-2	TRBD2
CASRLQGGIDEQFF	TGTGCCAGCCGTCTACAGGGGGGTATTGATGAGCAGTTCTTC	-	TRBV2	TRBJ2-1	TRBD1
CASSSGTDNTGELFF	TGCGCCAGCAGCTCCGGGACAGATAACACCGGGGAGCTGTTTTTT	few	TRBV5-1	TRBJ2-2	TRBD1
CASNRGYLNTEAFF	TGTGCCAGCAACAGGGGCTACCTGAACACTGAAGCTTTCTTT	-	TRBV12-3/TRBV12-4	TRBJ1-1	TRBD1
CATSDPGTSGTYTQYF	TGTGCCACCAGTGATCCTGGGACTAGCGGGACCTATACGCAGTATTTT	once	TRBV24-1	TRBJ2-3	TRBD2
CASTPDRAHYGYTF	TGTGCCAGCACCCCGGACAGGGCGCACTATGGCTACACCTTC	-	TRBV7-2	TRBJ1-2	TRBD1
CAGIGSGREEQYF	TGCGCCGGAATTGGTAGCGGGAGGGAAGAGCAGTACTTC	many	TRBV5-1	TRBJ2-7	TRBD2
CASSQERQGLNTEAFF	TGTGCCAGCAGCCAAGAAAGACAGGGCCTGAACACTGAAGCTTTCTTT	-	TRBV14	TRBJ1-1	TRBD1
CASSQVVRAETQYF	TGTGCCAGCAGCCAAGTTGTAAGGGCAGAGACCCAGTACTTC	-	TRBV3-1	TRBJ2-5	-
CASSQVLGSGRYEQYF	TGCGCCAGCAGCCAAGTGTTGGGAAGCGGACGATACGAGCAGTACTTC	few	TRBV4-1	TRBJ2-7	-
CASSLGQDEQYF	TGTGCCAGCAGCCTAGGGCAGGACGAGCAGTACTTC	few	TRBV7-9	TRBJ2-7	-
CASSIPGPYSEQFF	TGTGCCAGTAGTATACCCGGACCCTACAGTGAGCAGTTCTTC	few	TRBV19	TRBJ2-1	-
CASSEVTSAFSYEQYF	TGTGCCAGCAGCGAAGTGACTAGCGCGTTCTCCTACGAGCAGTACTTC	many	TRBV2	TRBJ2-7	TRBD2
CSASRQVQDTQYF	TGCAGTGCTAGCCGACAGGTCCAAGATACGCAGTATTTT	-	TRBV20-1	TRBJ2-3	-
CASSRVVNTEAFF	TGCGCCAGCTCCAGGGTAGTGAACACTGAAGCTTTCTTT	-	TRBV5-1	TRBJ1-1	-
CASSIDQGVNTEAFF	TGTGCCAGCAGCATAGATCAGGGGGTGAACACTGAAGCTTTCTTT	-	TRBV5-4	TRBJ1-1	TRBD1
CASSYYRGGTSISDEQYF	TGTGCCAGCAGTTACTACAGGGGAGGCACCTCCATTTCAGATGAGCAGTACTTC	-	TRBV6-6	TRBJ2-7	-